This section outlines one T cell receptor (beta chain) sequence together with its context. TCRdb's copy holds only in-frame clones and misses some; the assay was immunoSEQ multiplex PCR. The sample shows 360,000 or so clones, around four fifths of them seen only once. Participants were aged about 18 to 90 years, lived in 20 to 30 US areas, and enrolled virtually. In assigning cohorts, the study relied on participant-reported clinical history. Among Cohort 3 donors, those recovered had two negative PCRs, clearance, or symptom resolution. The data were taken from a study of blood T cell repertoires in COVID-19. Across the whole study: Samples came from the United States, Italy and Spain, spanning acute and convalescent COVID-19.

Trimming took off 0 bases at V and 6 bases at J, with 18 bases between the two ends. Germline V gene sequence: CDR1 GTSNPN, CDR2 SVGIG (reference sequence). The CDR3 is 15 residues long. The chain carries TRBV30 and TRBJ2-7; D not certain. The specimen sequenced was PBMCs or T cells enriched from blood (not recorded which). The clonotype was recovered from a woman in her forties or fifties who had recovered from COVID-19. The CDR3 bases are TGTGCCTGGAGTGTACTTAACAGCCATATGAGCGAGCAGTACTTC. Amino acid sequence: CAWSVLNSHMSEQYF.